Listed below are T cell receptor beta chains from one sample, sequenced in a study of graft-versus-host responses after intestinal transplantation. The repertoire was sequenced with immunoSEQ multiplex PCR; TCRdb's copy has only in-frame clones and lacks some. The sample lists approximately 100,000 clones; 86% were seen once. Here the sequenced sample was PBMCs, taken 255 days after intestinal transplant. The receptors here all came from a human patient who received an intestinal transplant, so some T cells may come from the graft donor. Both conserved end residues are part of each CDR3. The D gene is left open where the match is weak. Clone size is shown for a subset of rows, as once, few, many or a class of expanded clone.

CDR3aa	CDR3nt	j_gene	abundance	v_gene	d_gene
CATARGLSSTDTQYF	TGTGCCACTGCACGGGGACTTTCTAGCACAGATACGCAGTATTTT	TRBJ2-3	NA	TRBV19	NA
CASSGQTNYGYTF	TGTGCCAGTTCGGGACAGACTAACTATGGCTACACCTTC	TRBJ1-2	NA	TRBV6-6	TRBD1
CASSERSTDTQYF	TGTGCCAGCAGCGAGAGAAGCACAGATACGCAGTATTTT	TRBJ2-3	NA	TRBV9	NA
CASSVVTGDTQYF	TGTGCCAGCAGCGTAGTAACGGGAGATACGCAGTATTTT	TRBJ2-3	NA	TRBV9	NA
CASSQDLWGPTNEKLFF	TGTGCCAGCAGCCAAGATCTGTGGGGGCCAACTAATGAAAAACTGTTTTTT	TRBJ1-4	NA	TRBV4-2	NA
CASSLVVRGGSNEQFF	TGCGCCAGCAGCTTGGTGGTCAGGGGAGGGAGCAATGAGCAGTTCTTC	TRBJ2-1	NA	TRBV5-1	NA
CASSVGTGGQPQHF	TGCGCCAGCAGCGTGGGGACAGGGGGTCAGCCCCAGCATTTT	TRBJ1-5	NA	TRBV5-1	TRBD1
CASSPGQGNTEAFF	TGTGCCAGCAGCCCCGGACAGGGGAACACTGAAGCTTTCTTT	TRBJ1-1	NA	TRBV11-3	TRBD1
CASSVASMNTEAFF	TGTGCCAGCAGCGTAGCTTCAATGAACACTGAAGCTTTCTTT	TRBJ1-1	NA	TRBV9	NA
CASSLAAGKAVYGYTF	TGTGCCAGCAGCTTGGCCGCGGGGAAGGCGGTCTATGGCTACACCTTC	TRBJ1-2	NA	TRBV5-6	NA
CASSQQGVTAGANYNEQFF	TGTGCCAGCAGCCAACAAGGGGTGACAGCGGGGGCCAACTACAATGAGCAGTTCTTC	TRBJ2-1	NA	TRBV4-2	TRBD2
CASSEGEIGTDTQYF	TGTGCCAGCAGTGAAGGGGAGATTGGCACAGATACGCAGTATTTT	TRBJ2-3	few	TRBV28	NA
CASSGRDSNSPLHF	TGTGCCAGCAGCGGCAGGGACAGTAATTCACCCCTCCACTTT	TRBJ1-6	NA	TRBV9	TRBD1
CASSQVDSYSGNTIYF	TGCGCCAGCAGCCAGGTAGACAGCTACTCTGGAAACACCATATATTTT	TRBJ1-3	NA	TRBV4-1	NA
CASSLTRDYGYTF	TGTGCCAGCAGCTTAACAAGGGACTATGGCTACACCTTC	TRBJ1-2	NA	TRBV11-2	NA
CATSVVINEQFF	TGTGCCACGAGTGTCGTCATCAATGAGCAGTTCTTC	TRBJ2-1	NA	TRBV11-2	NA
CAPFKGGYTF	TGTGCCCCCTTTAAGGGTGGCTACACCTTC	TRBJ1-2	NA	TRBV10-3	NA
CAGGMGYSNQPQHF	TGTGCCGGAGGGATGGGATATAGCAATCAGCCCCAGCATTTT	TRBJ1-5	once	TRBV2	NA
CSVEPPGGANYNEQFF	TGCAGCGTTGAGCCTCCCGGGGGGGCGAATTACAATGAGCAGTTCTTC	TRBJ2-1	NA	TRBV29-1	TRBD2
CASRRQGNSPLHF	TGTGCCAGCAGACGACAGGGTAATTCACCCCTCCACTTT	TRBJ1-6	once	TRBV6-6	TRBD1
CASSPSGQGLYEQYF	TGTGCCAGCAGCCCCTCGGGACAGGGCCTCTACGAGCAGTACTTC	TRBJ2-7	NA	TRBV9	TRBD1
CASYPSGSGLAKNIQYF	TGTGCCAGCTACCCTAGCGGGAGTGGGCTAGCCAAAAACATTCAGTACTTC	TRBJ2-4	few	TRBV2	TRBD2
CASSSQGRTSYEQYF	TGTGCCAGCAGCTCCCAAGGACGGACCTCCTACGAGCAGTACTTC	TRBJ2-7	NA	TRBV5-5	NA
CASSLFPGTAPDTQYF	TGTGCCAGCAGCTTATTCCCCGGGACAGCCCCGGATACGCAGTATTTT	TRBJ2-3	NA	TRBV7-6	TRBD1
CASSVGTSLWDQPQHF	TGTGCCAGCAGTGTGGGGACATCTCTATGGGATCAGCCCCAGCATTTT	TRBJ1-5	NA	TRBV2	NA
CASSQVLSGGQPQHF	TGCGCCAGCAGCCAAGTATTATCAGGGGGTCAGCCCCAGCATTTT	TRBJ1-5	NA	TRBV4-1	TRBD1